These 9 T cell receptor beta chains share one sample of origin, sequenced in a study of blood T cell repertoires in COVID-19 (dated by TCRdb to about 2020). Libraries were built with the immunoSEQ multiplex PCR assay. Here the immuneACCESS table is served through TCRdb, limited to in-frame sequences with V and J called. Missing clones are a known gap in these copies; in checked studies unresolved V genes cover under half, and the rest lacks a known reason. The sample table shows 330,000 or so clones, and about 92% are seen once. The ten top clones hold approximately 17% of the sample. Input material: PBMCs or T cells enriched from blood (not recorded which). These receptors originate from a woman younger than 45 who had recovered from COVID-19.

In DNA, the CDR3 is TGTGCCAGCGGGCAGCGGAGGGTCTCTGGGGCCAACGTCCTGACTTTC. Translation: CASGQRRVSGANVLTF. The chain combines TRBV27 with TRBJ2-6, with D tentatively TRBD2 (6 bases). V lost 8 bases, J lost 0 bases, and 14 bases lay in between. This CDR3 region has 16 residues. Germline CDR1 and CDR2: MNHEY and SMNVEV (reference sequence). The variable domain in full, with the rest retrieved from reference TRBV27 and TRBJ2-6, is EAQVTQNPRYLITVTGKKLTVTCSQNMNHEYMSWYRQDPGLGLRQIYYSMNVEVTDKGDVPEGYKVSRKEKRNFPLILESPSPNQTSLYFCASGQRRVSGANVLTFGAGSRLTVL.

As DNA, the CDR3 is TGTGCCAGCAGATTGAGGGCAGGGGGACCCTACGAGCAGTACTTC. Residues: CASRLRAGGPYEQYF. The chain links TRBV27 to TRBJ2-7; 7 positions match TRBD1. CDR1 and CDR2 from the germline V gene are MNHEY and SMNVEV (reference sequence). V was pared by 6 bases and J by 2 bases, with 10 bases of the junction left unmatched. This CDR3 contains 15 residues.

The rearrangement links TRBV3-1 (or the pseudogene TRBV3-2) to TRBJ2-7, with 9 nucleotides matching TRBD2. V lost 1 base, J lost 3 bases, and 4 bases stayed unmatched. The V gene's germline CDR1 is LGHDT and CDR2 YNNKEL (reference sequence). The length of the CDR3 is 15 residues. The CDR3 sequence: CASSQGSGGFYEQYF. CDR3 bases: TGTGCCAGCAGCCAAGGGAGCGGGGGGTTCTACGAGCAGTACTTC.

Concerning this clone itself: The junction departs from germline at one end; a sequencing error may be responsible. This chain connects TRBV7-7 to TRBJ2-1; D ambiguous. This CDR3 is built from 15 residues. The germline gives CDR1 SSHAT, CDR2 FNYEAQ (reference sequence). CDR3 sequence reads: CASSLSPNPQNEQFF. In DNA form, the CDR3 reads TGTGCTAGCAGCCTTAGCCCTAATCCGCAAAATGAGCAGTTCTTC. The whole variable domain, filled in from reference TRBV7-7 and TRBJ2-1, reads GAGVSQSPRYKVTKRGQDVTLRCDPISSHATLYWYQQALGQGPEFLTYFNYEAQPDKSGLPSDRFSAERPEGSISTLTIQRTEQRDSAMYRCASSLSPNPQNEQFFGPGTRLTVL.

The chain employs TRBV19 and TRBJ1-5; the D is unclear. Trimming stripped 6 bases from V and 1 base from J, with 10 bases between. The CDR3 covers 14 residues. Per germline, CDR1 LNHDA and CDR2 SQIVND (reference sequence). CDR3 DNA: TGTGCCAGTAGCCCATTGGAGAGCAATCAGCCCCAGCATTTT. It is translated as CASSPLESNQPQHF.

This chain links TRBV28 with TRBJ2-3; 9 bases match TRBD2. Per germline, CDR1 MDHEN and CDR2 SYDVKM. The CDR3 has 15 residues. With 3 bases clipped from V and 2 bases from J, the junction kept 3 bases outside the gene matches. The CDR3 nucleotides read TGTGCCAGCAGTTTGGGGGGACTAGCCACAGATACGCAGTATTTT. This sequence encodes CASSLGGLATDTQYF.

The chain uses TRBV13 and TRBJ2-1, with 12 bases identical to TRBD2. Germline V gives CDR1 PRHDT, CDR2 FYEKMQ (reference sequence). V dropped 4 bases and J dropped 7; count of bases not matched to a gene: 5. The CDR3 sequence is 15 residues long. The CDR3 reads CASSSLAGGPNEQFF. CDR3 coding DNA: TGTGCCAGCAGCTCCCTAGCGGGGGGGCCTAATGAGCAGTTCTTC.

The chain links TRBV29-1 to TRBJ1-2; no clear D. The CDR3 consists of 14 residues. Trimming shortened V by 3 bases and J by 5 bases, and 16 bases separated the two germline ends. Germline loops: CDR1 SQVTM, CDR2 ANQGSEA. As DNA, the CDR3 is TGCAGCGTTGAGGGGTGGGAGTTGGGTTATGGCTACACCTTC. This codes for CSVEGWELGYGYTF. Supplemented by reference TRBV29-1 and TRBJ1-2, the full variable domain reads SAVISQKPSRDICQRGTSLTIQCQVDSQVTMMFWYRQQPGQSLTLIATANQGSEATYESGFVIDKFPISRPNLTFSTLTVSNMSPEDSSIYLCSVEGWELGYGYTFGSGTRLTVV.

V is TRBV2 and J is TRBJ1-4; maybe TRBD1 (5 bases). Trimming left V 3 bases short and J 7 bases short, with 9 bases between. Germline V gene data show CDR1 as SNHLY and CDR2 as FYNNEI. CDR3 length: 13 residues. The CDR3 nucleotides are TGTGCCAGCAGTGACCAGGGTGGTGAAAAACTGTTTTTT. This codes for CASSDQGGEKLFF. Filled out from reference TRBV2 and TRBJ1-4, the complete variable domain reads EPEVTQTPSHQVTQMGQEVILRCVPISNHLYFYWYRQILGQKVEFLVSFYNNEISEKSEIFDDQFSVERPDGSNFTLKIRSTKLEDSAMYFCASSDQGGEKLFFGSGTQLSVL.